The 22 T cell receptor beta chains below all came from one sample that was sequenced in a study of T cells in Graves' hyperthyroidism and ophthalmopathy. The source material, RNA transcripts, was used to amplify TCR beta CDR3 regions. The primer set for the first-round RT-PCR of the TCR CDR3 was HTBI. TCRdb re-called the multiplex PCR reads through MiXCR, storing one row per CDR3 protein. The sample contains about 290,000 distinct CDR3 sequences, about 17% of which appear only once. The specimen sequenced was blood. These receptors all stem from a woman aged 60-70 years with Graves' ophthalmopathy.

This clonotype has just a few counts. The rearrangement joins TRBV7-8 to TRBJ1-4, with D uncertain. Trimming pared 5 bases from V and 7 bases from J, leaving 8 bases between. CDR3 length: 12 residues. Per germline, CDR1 SGHVS and CDR2 FQNEAQ. CDR3 in amino acids: CASSDRREKLFF. The CDR3 bases are TGTGCCAGCAGCGACCGACGTGAAAAACTGTTTTTT.

This clonotype has only a few counts. CDR3 bases: TGTGCCAGCAGCACCGGGACTAGCGGTTTTAATACGCAGTATTTT. This translates into CASSTGTSGFNTQYF. V gene TRBV6-1 combines with J gene TRBJ2-3; 11 bases align to TRBD2. This CDR3 has 15 amino acids. The germline V gene has CDR1 MNHNS and CDR2 SASEGT. The V gene end was trimmed by 6 bases and the J gene end by 7 bases; junction bases not matched to a gene: 9.

The gene calls are TRBV24-1 and TRBJ2-2; D is unclear. Trimming shortened V by 9 bases and J by 5 bases, and 15 bases separated the two germline ends. From germline, CDR1 is KGHDR and CDR2 SFDVKD. The CDR3 has 14 residues. CDR3 in amino acids: CATSPAVGTGELFF. CDR3 DNA sequence: TGTGCCACCTCCCCCGCAGTTGGGACCGGGGAGCTGTTTTTT.

This clonotype was seen many times. The genes are TRBV9 and TRBJ1-1, with D tentatively TRBD1 (6 bases). Per the germline V gene, CDR1 is SGDLS and CDR2 is YYNGEE. Deletions cut 0 bases from V and 3 bases from J, with 12 bases between. The CDR3 consists of 15 residues. The DNA for the CDR3 is TGTGCCAGCAGCGTAGGGGGGGCCCAATACACTGAAGCTTTCTTT. This gives the protein CASSVGGAQYTEAFF.

This clonotype was found a few times. The J gene is TRBJ1-2, the V gene TRBV5-1; D may be TRBD1 (5 bases). V lost 4 bases to trimming and J lost 8 bases, with 15 bases between them. Looked up from germline, CDR1 is SGHRS and CDR2 is YFSETQ. This CDR3 contains 13 residues. This CDR3 reads CASSHGEGSGYTF. The CDR3 DNA sequence: TGCGCCAGCAGCCATGGGGAGGGGAGCGGCTACACCTTC.

In this sample, this clonotype turned up many times. The V gene is TRBV6-5, the J gene TRBJ2-7; no definite D call. V lost 2 bases to trimming and J lost 3 bases, with 11 bases between them. CDR3 length equals 14 residues. Germline V gene lookup returns CDR1 MNHEY and CDR2 SVGAGI. The CDR3 loop reads CASSYEVVDYEQYF. The CDR3 nucleotides read TGTGCCAGCAGTTACGAGGTTGTGGACTACGAGCAGTACTTC.

This clonotype was recorded at least ten times. The chain carries TRBV12-3 or TRBV12-4 and TRBJ1-2; 7 bases are shared with TRBD1. V lost 4 bases and J lost 7; bases outside the gene matches: 6. This CDR3 has 13 residues. The CDR3 coding sequence is TGTGCCAGCAGTTCACCCGACAGGGCTGGCTACACCTTC. Translating it yields CASSSPDRAGYTF.

J is TRBJ1-3 and V is TRBV27; 9 bases map to TRBD1. The CDR3 covers 17 residues. Germline lookup yields CDR1 MNHEY and CDR2 SMNVEV (reference sequence). The junction had 11 bases not matched to a gene; V was cut back by 2 bases and J by 6 bases. The CDR3 protein is CASSLSSLGQGPNTIYF. The CDR3, as DNA: TGTGCCAGCAGTTTAAGTTCCCTAGGACAGGGGCCAAACACCATATATTTT.

There are a few counts of this clonotype. This chain joins TRBV29-1 and TRBJ2-1; no reliable D call. CDR3 size: 14 residues. Germline V CDR1 and CDR2: SQVTM, ANQGSEA. The germline V and J ends were trimmed by 4 bases and 0 bases, with 10 bases remaining between them. CDR3 sequence: CSVVYGVSYNEQFF. The CDR3 DNA is TGCAGCGTTGTATATGGGGTCTCCTACAATGAGCAGTTCTTC.

The chain couples TRBV7-2 to TRBJ2-1; unclear D gene. The CDR3 runs to 12 residues. Germline V gene lookup returns CDR1 SGHTA and CDR2 FQGNSA. Trimming left V 3 bases short and J 4 bases short, with 4 bases between. The CDR3 coding sequence is TGTGCCAGCAGCTTCTTATACAATGAGCAGTTCTTC. This sequence encodes CASSFLYNEQFF.

This clonotype was counted ten times or more. This rearrangement joins TRBV20-1 to TRBJ1-1; D possibly corresponds to TRBD1 (6 bases). The CDR3 runs to 14 residues. CDR1 and CDR2 (germline): DFQATT, SNEGSKA (reference sequence). V gave up 0 bases and J gave up 10 bases, with 18 bases separating them. The CDR3 spells CSARDSTGRVTAFF. The CDR3 DNA is TGCAGTGCTAGAGATAGTACAGGGAGGGTAACAGCTTTCTTT.

There are many counts of this clonotype. This chain links TRBV6-1 with TRBJ2-1; the D is unclear. This CDR3 region has 13 residues. With 3 bases removed from V and 3 bases from J, the gap between germline ends came to 6 bases. Germline V gene sequence: CDR1 MNHNS, CDR2 SASEGT. The CDR3 protein is CASSDQGYNEQFF. CDR3 in DNA: TGTGCCAGCAGTGATCAAGGCTACAATGAGCAGTTCTTC.

This clonotype has a handful of counts. The genes are TRBV5-5 and TRBJ1-2; maybe TRBD1 (5 bases). The CDR3 loop spans 16 amino acids. CDR1 and CDR2 (germline): SGHKS, YYEKEE (reference sequence). Trimming left V 1 base short and J 5 bases short, with 18 bases between. CDR3 loop: CASSLRGDRGSYGYTF. For the CDR3, the DNA is TGTGCCAGCAGCTTGAGAGGGGATAGGGGAAGTTATGGCTACACCTTC.

This clonotype appeared many times. The J gene is TRBJ2-1, the V gene TRBV28; 9 nucleotides line up with TRBD2. Germline V gives CDR1 MDHEN, CDR2 SYDVKM. Trimming cost V 2 bases and J 14 bases; bases outside gene matches: 4. The CDR3 runs to 12 residues. In nucleotides, the CDR3 is TGTGCCAGCAGTTTACGGGGCGGGAGGGAGTTCTTC. This codes for CASSLRGGREFF. The whole variable domain, filled in from reference TRBV28 and TRBJ2-1, reads DVKVTQSSRYLVKRTGEKVFLECVQDMDHENMFWYRQDPGLGLRLIYFSYDVKMKEKGDIPEGYSVSREKKERFSLILESASTNQTSMYLCASSLRGGREFFGPGTRLTVL.

This clonotype came up many times. The CDR3 nucleotides read TGTGCCAGCAGCGGGACGGCCTGGGGTGCTGAAGCTTTCTTT. Its protein is CASSGTAWGAEAFF. The chain uses TRBV2 and TRBJ1-1, with a possible D match to TRBD1 (5 bases). V lost 6 bases to trimming and J lost 6 bases, with 17 bases between them. The CDR3 runs 14 residues. Germline V CDR1 and CDR2: SNHLY, FYNNEI.

This clonotype was counted ten times or more. This sequence joins TRBV7-2 and TRBJ2-7; the match to TRBD1 covers 9 bases. The CDR3 consists of 15 residues. Germline V gene data show CDR1 as SGHTA and CDR2 as FQGNSA. The junction had 8 bases not matched to a gene; V was cut back by 3 bases and J by 5 bases. Here the CDR3 reads CASSFAPGQGHEQYF. Written as DNA, the CDR3 is TGTGCCAGCAGCTTCGCGCCGGGACAGGGTCACGAGCAGTACTTC.

This clonotype was seen repeatedly, ten times or more. V usage is TRBV20-1 and J usage is TRBJ1-1; D ambiguous. The CDR3 extends over 15 amino acids. V was shortened by 0 bases and J by 1 base, with 12 bases between the two germline ends. CDR1 is DFQATT and CDR2 is SNEGSKA in the germline V gene (reference sequence). For the CDR3, the DNA is TGCAGTGCTAGAGATTCGAGGCGGCCGAACACTGAAGCTTTCTTT. Translation gives CSARDSRRPNTEAFF.

This clonotype was detected a few times. The chain joins TRBV4-1 to TRBJ1-4; no reliable D call. Germline CDR1 reads MGHRA; CDR2 reads YSYEKL. This CDR3 contains 16 residues. The V end was cut by 2 bases, the J end by 0 bases, with 10 bases between. The CDR3 sequence is CASSQKGAATNEKLFF. CDR3 DNA sequence: TGCGCCAGCAGCCAAAAGGGAGCTGCAACTAATGAAAAACTGTTTTTT.

The V and J genes are TRBV5-6 and TRBJ2-7; 7 bases match TRBD1. CDR3 length: 13 residues. V gave up 1 base and J gave up 4 bases; unmatched junction bases: 2. The germline V gene has CDR1 SGHDT and CDR2 YYEEEE. As DNA, the CDR3 is TGTGCCAGCAGCTTGCACAGGGGATACGAGCAGTACTTC. Translation gives CASSLHRGYEQYF. Full variable domain (rest looked up from reference TRBV5-6 and TRBJ2-7): DAGVTQSPTHLIKTRGQQVTLRCSPKSGHDTVSWYQQALGQGPQFIFQYYEEEERQRGNFPDRFSGHQFPNYSSELNVNALLLGDSALYLCASSLHRGYEQYFGPGTRLTVT.

This clonotype was counted many times. V is TRBV6-6 and J is TRBJ1-1; D is ambiguous. Germline values: CDR1 MNHNY, CDR2 SVGAGI (reference sequence). V was pared by 2 bases and J by 1 base, with 5 bases between. The CDR3 is 13 amino acids. In DNA, the CDR3 is TGTGCCAGCAGTTACCTGGAGAACACTGAAGCTTTCTTT. This encodes CASSYLENTEAFF.

This clonotype appeared a few times. This chain joins TRBV7-9 and TRBJ2-2; no reliable D call. Per germline, CDR1 SEHNR and CDR2 FQNEAQ (reference sequence). The CDR3 has 14 amino acids. Trimming took off 5 bases at V and 4 bases at J, with 11 bases between the two ends. Here the CDR3 DNA reads TGTGCCAGCAGCCCCCAGTTTCTCACCGGGGAGCTGTTTTTT. Translated, it gives CASSPQFLTGELFF. The full variable domain, completed using reference TRBV7-9 and TRBJ2-2, is DTGVSQNPRHKITKRGQNVTFRCDPISEHNRLYWYRQTLGQGPEFLTYFQNEAQLEKSRLLSDRFSAERPKGSFSTLEIQRTEQGDSAMYLCASSPQFLTGELFFGEGSRLTVL.

This clonotype was detected only once. This may come from a read error, since a much larger clone is one base off. This sequence joins TRBV4-1 and TRBJ1-2; 7 bases align to TRBD1. Germline CDR1 and CDR2: MGHRA and YSYEKL. V gave up 0 bases and J gave up 5 bases; unmatched junction bases: 15. The CDR3 loop spans 18 amino acids. The CDR3 DNA follows: TGCGCCAGCAGCCAAGAGTCCTTCCTGGCAGGGGGTTTTTATGGCTACACCTTC. The encoded protein is CASSQESFLAGGFYGYTF.